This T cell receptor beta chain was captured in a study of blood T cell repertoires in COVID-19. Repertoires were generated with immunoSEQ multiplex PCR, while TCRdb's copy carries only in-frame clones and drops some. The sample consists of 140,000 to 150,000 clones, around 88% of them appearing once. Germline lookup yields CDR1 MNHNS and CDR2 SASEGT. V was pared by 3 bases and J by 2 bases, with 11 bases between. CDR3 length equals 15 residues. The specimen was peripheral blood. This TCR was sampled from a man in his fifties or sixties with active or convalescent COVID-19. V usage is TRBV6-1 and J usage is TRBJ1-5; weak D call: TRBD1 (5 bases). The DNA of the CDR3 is TGTGCCAGCAGTGACAGGGCGGATGGCAATCAGCCCCAGCATTTT. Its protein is CASSDRADGNQPQHF.